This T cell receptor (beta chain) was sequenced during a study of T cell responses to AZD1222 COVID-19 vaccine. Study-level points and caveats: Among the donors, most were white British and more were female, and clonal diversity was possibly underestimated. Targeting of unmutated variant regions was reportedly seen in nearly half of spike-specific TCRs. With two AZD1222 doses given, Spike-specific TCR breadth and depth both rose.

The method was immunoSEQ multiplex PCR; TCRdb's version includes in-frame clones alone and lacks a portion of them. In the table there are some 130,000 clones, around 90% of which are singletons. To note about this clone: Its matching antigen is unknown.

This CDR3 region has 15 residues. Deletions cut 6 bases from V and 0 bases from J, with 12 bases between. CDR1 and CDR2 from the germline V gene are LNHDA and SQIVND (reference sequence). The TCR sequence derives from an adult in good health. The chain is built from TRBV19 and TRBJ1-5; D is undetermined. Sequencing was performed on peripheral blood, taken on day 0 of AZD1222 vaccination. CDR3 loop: CASSLGRFSNQPQHF. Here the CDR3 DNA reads TGTGCCAGTAGCCTCGGTCGCTTTAGCAATCAGCCCCAGCATTTT.